This T cell receptor beta chain was obtained from a study of CD8 T cells in ankylosing spondylitis. Study results and caveats: CD8+ by phenotype, disease-linked clones were relatively rare in peripheral blood. A motif in TCR beta, a set of eight or nine highly homologous variants, appeared characteristic of ankylosing spondylitis blood.

This clonotype was found many times. Its antigen is unidentified. Germline CDR1 is SGDLS and CDR2 is YYNGEE. V was cut by 0 bases and J by 5 bases, with 11 bases left in between. The CDR3 is 14 amino acids. TCRdb re-called the 5' RACE reads with MiXCR, one entry per CDR3 protein. The sample records 35,000 to 50,000 distinct CDR3 sequences, roughly 3% being singletons. Sample: blood, either unsorted or a sorted T cell fraction (not recorded which). This clonotype was obtained from a male donor with ankylosing spondylitis or in good health (not recorded which). This chain links TRBV9 with TRBJ2-5; TRBD1 might be the D (6 bases). The CDR3 coding sequence is TGTGCCAGCAGCGTAGCAGGGGAGACGGAGACCCAGTACTTC. Translated, it gives CASSVAGETETQYF.